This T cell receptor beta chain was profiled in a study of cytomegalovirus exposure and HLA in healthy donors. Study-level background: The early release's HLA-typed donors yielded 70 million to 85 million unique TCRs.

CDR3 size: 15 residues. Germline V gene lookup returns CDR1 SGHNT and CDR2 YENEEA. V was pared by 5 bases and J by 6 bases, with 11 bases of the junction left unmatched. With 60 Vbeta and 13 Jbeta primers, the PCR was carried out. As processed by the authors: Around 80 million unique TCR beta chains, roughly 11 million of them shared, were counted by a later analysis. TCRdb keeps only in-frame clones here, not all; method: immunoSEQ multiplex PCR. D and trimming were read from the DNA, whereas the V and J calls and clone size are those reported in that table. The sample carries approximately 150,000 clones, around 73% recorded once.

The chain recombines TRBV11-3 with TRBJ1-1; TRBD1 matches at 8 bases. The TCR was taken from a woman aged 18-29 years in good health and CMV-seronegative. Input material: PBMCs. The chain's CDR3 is CASSQAGQDSPEAFF. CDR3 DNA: TGTGCCAGCAGCCAAGCGGGACAGGACTCTCCTGAAGCTTTCTTT. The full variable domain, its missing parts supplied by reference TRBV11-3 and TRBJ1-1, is EAGVVQSPRYKIIEKKQPVAFWCNPISGHNTLYWYLQNLGQGPELLIRYENEEAVDDSQLPKDRFSAERLKGVDSTLKIQPAELGDSAVYLCASSQAGQDSPEAFFGQGTRLTVV.